What follows are 2 T cell receptor beta chains derived from one specimen sequenced in a study of cytomegalovirus exposure and HLA in healthy donors. The PCR was carried out with 60 Vbeta primers and 13 Jbeta primers. Generated by immunoSEQ multiplex PCR, the TCRdb table keeps only in-frame clones and is missing some. The table has 150,000 to 200,000 clones, around 80% seen once. The sequenced material came from PBMCs. The receptor source for this set is a woman aged 18-35 years in good health and CMV-seronegative.

In its sample, this clone was seen once. The chain has TRBV4-3 and TRBJ2-1, with TRBD2 matching over 8 bases. CDR3 length: 16 amino acids. The V and J ends lost 0 bases and 6 bases, in that order; junction bases with no gene match: 7. The germline gives CDR1 LGHNA, CDR2 YSLEER. The CDR3 DNA sequence: TGCGCCAGCAGCCAAGATCGAGCGGGAGTCCCCAATGAGCAGTTCTTC. Protein: CASSQDRAGVPNEQFF.

This clone was recorded once. The chain uses TRBV7-2 and TRBJ1-1; D unclear. V lost 3 bases and J 0 bases, leaving 5 bases between the germline ends. This CDR3 has 13 amino acids. CDR1 and CDR2 (germline): SGHTA, FQGNSA. CDR3 bases: TGTGCCAGCAGCTTTCGGGTGAACACTGAAGCTTTCTTT. As protein: CASSFRVNTEAFF.